This T cell receptor (beta chain) came from a study of early T cells in non-severe SARS-CoV-2 infection. Study as a whole: Chains from this unsorted whole-blood bulk RNA could not be paired. Study-level points and caveats: Matching against VDJdb likely underestimated virus-specific expansions, favoring anti-spike CD8.

This clonotype was counted at least ten times. Its antigen is not identified. Unique molecular identifiers tagged individual cDNA molecules. TCRdb reprocessed the 5' RACE reads via MiXCR and lists one record per CDR3 protein. The repertoire holds approximately 73,000 distinct CDR3 sequences, with about 10% as singletons. The V gene's germline CDR1 is GTSNPN and CDR2 SVGIG (reference sequence). This CDR3 contains 15 residues. Trimming stripped 2 bases from V and 1 base from J, with 12 bases between. The sequencing input was whole blood. The source is an adult who was a healthcare worker with PCR-confirmed SARS-CoV-2 infection or an uninfected control (not recorded which). V is TRBV30 and J is TRBJ1-3, with D maybe TRBD1 (5 bases). The CDR3: CAWSMGRHSGNTIYF. The DNA for the CDR3 is TGTGCCTGGAGTATGGGACGCCATTCTGGAAACACCATATATTTT.